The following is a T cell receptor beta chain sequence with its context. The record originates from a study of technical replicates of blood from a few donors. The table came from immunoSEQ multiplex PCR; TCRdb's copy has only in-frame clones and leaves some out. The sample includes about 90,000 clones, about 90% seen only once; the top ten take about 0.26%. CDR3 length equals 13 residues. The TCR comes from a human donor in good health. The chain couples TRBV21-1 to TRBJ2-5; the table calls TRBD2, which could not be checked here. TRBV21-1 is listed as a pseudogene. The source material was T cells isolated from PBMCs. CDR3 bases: TGTGCCACCCGGCATATGCGGGAGGAGACCCAGTACTTC. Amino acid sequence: CATRHMREETQYF.